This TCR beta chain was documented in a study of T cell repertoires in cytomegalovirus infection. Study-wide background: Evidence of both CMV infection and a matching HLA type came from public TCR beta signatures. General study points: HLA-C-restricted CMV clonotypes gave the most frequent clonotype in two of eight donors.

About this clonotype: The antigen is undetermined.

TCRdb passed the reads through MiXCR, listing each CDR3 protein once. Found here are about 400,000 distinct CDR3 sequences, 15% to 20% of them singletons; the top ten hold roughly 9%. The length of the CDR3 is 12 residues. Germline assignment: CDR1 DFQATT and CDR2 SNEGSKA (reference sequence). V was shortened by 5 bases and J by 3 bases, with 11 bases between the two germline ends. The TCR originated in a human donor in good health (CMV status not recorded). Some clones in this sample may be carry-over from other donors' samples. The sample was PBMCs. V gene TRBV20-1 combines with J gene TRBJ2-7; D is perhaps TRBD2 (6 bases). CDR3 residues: CSARDFFYEQYF. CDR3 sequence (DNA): TGCAGTGCTCGGGACTTTTTCTACGAGCAGTACTTC.